Each of the 14 T cell receptor beta chains below was sequenced from the same sample in a study of T cell responses to AZD1222 COVID-19 vaccine. Assay used: immunoSEQ multiplex PCR; TCRdb lists only in-frame clones, some missing. The repertoire includes about 94,000 clones, around 85% of them detected once, and about 4.5% sits in the top ten. This sample comprised peripheral blood, obtained 28 days after the second AZD1222 dose. These receptors all stem from an adult who received the AZD1222 COVID-19 vaccine.

The chain joins TRBV27 to TRBJ1-1; D remains unclear. Per the germline V gene, CDR1 is MNHEY and CDR2 is SMNVEV (reference sequence). V dropped 5 bases and J dropped 5 bases, with 12 bases sitting between them. The CDR3 totals 13 residues. The CDR3 DNA reads TGTGCCAGCAGTCCTTCGGGGTGGACTGAAGCTTTCTTT. It encodes CASSPSGWTEAFF.

The chain has TRBV6-2 or TRBV6-3 and TRBJ2-2; 9 positions agree with TRBD1. The CDR3 sequence is 15 residues long. J lost 9 bases, V lost 5 bases, and 10 bases had no gene match. In germline, CDR1 is MNHEY, CDR2 SVGEGT. The CDR3 here is CASSDLRTGARELFF. The CDR3 DNA sequence: TGTGCCAGCAGTGACCTAAGGACAGGGGCAAGGGAGCTGTTTTTT.

The rearrangement links TRBV20-1 to TRBJ2-7; 8 bases agree with TRBD2. CDR3 length equals 15 residues. CDR1 is DFQATT and CDR2 is SNEGSKA in the germline V gene (reference sequence). V was clipped by 3 bases and J by 3 bases; unmatched bases: 10. The CDR3 protein is CSASSGTRANYEQYF. CDR3 in DNA: TGCAGTGCTAGTTCCGGGACTAGGGCGAACTACGAGCAGTACTTC.

The V gene is TRBV28, the J gene TRBJ2-2; a possible D gene is TRBD1 (5 bases). This CDR3 contains 12 residues. Trimming pared 4 bases from V and 5 bases from J, leaving 5 bases between. Germline lookup yields CDR1 MDHEN and CDR2 SYDVKM. The chain's CDR3 is CASSSGTGELFF. The CDR3 DNA follows: TGTGCCAGCAGTTCAGGGACCGGGGAGCTGTTTTTT.

The CDR3: CASSQGSAGGGYTF. For the CDR3, the DNA is TGTGCCAGCAGCCAAGGGTCAGCTGGAGGTGGCTACACCTTC. The J gene is TRBJ1-2, the V gene TRBV3-1 (or the pseudogene TRBV3-2); D ambiguous. The V gene lost 1 base and the J gene lost 7 bases, with 13 bases spanning the gap. The V gene's germline CDR1 is LGHDT and CDR2 YNNKEL (reference sequence). The CDR3 totals 14 residues.

V and J are TRBV7-6 and TRBJ1-4; 7 positions match TRBD1. Germline trimming cut 3 bases from V and 9 bases from J; bases unmatched to any gene: 13. Per the germline V gene, CDR1 is SGHVS and CDR2 is FNYEAQ. The CDR3 spans 16 residues. The CDR3 is CASSFSPTGMGKKLFF. The DNA of the CDR3 is TGTGCCAGCAGCTTCAGTCCGACAGGGATGGGGAAAAAACTGTTTTTT.

V is TRBV3-1 (or the pseudogene TRBV3-2) and J is TRBJ2-7, with 9 bases identical to TRBD1. This CDR3 is 14 amino acids long. The germline gives CDR1 LGHDT, CDR2 YNNKEL (reference sequence). J gave up 6 bases and V 1 base, and 4 bases lay outside the gene matches. For the CDR3, the DNA is TGTGCCAGCAGCCAAGGGACAGGGGCCTCCGAGCAGTACTTC. Encoded protein: CASSQGTGASEQYF.

V is TRBV21-1 and J is TRBJ1-2; TRBD1, as called in the table, went unchecked against the DNA. TRBV21-1 is described as a pseudogene. The CDR3 has 18 residues. The CDR3 here is CASSLRRDREAAFYGYTF. CDR3 DNA sequence: TGTGCCAGCAGCCTCCGCCGGGACAGGGAGGCCGCCTTCTATGGCTACACCTTC.

This sequence joins TRBV7-3 and TRBJ2-7; D gene uncertain. The CDR3 length is 13 residues. The germline CDR1 and CDR2 sequences are SGHTA and FQGTGA. Trimming took 5 bases from V and 3 from J, leaving 11 bases between them. The CDR3 reads CASSPDIYYEQYF. DNA of the CDR3: TGTGCCAGCAGCCCCGACATTTACTACGAGCAGTACTTC.

The chain links TRBV5-6 to TRBJ2-3; 14 positions match TRBD2. The CDR3 contains 18 residues. The ends lost 2 bases at V and 6 bases at J; junction bases unmatched: 11. CDR1 is SGHDT and CDR2 is YYEEEE in the germline V gene. The CDR3 here is CASSFPVGLAGVRDTQYF. The CDR3 bases are TGTGCCAGCAGCTTCCCTGTGGGACTAGCGGGAGTTCGGGATACGCAGTATTTT.

J is TRBJ1-2 and V is TRBV7-8; 7 bases map to TRBD1. The CDR3 loop spans 18 amino acids. V lost 5 bases to trimming and J lost 0 bases; unmatched junction nucleotides: 15. Per germline, CDR1 SGHVS and CDR2 FQNEAQ. The CDR3 nucleotides read TGTGCCAGCAGCCGGAGACAGGGAATTAGAGGGTCTAACTATGGCTACACCTTC. Encoded protein: CASSRRQGIRGSNYGYTF.

This clone was seen only once. V is TRBV12-3 or TRBV12-4 and J is TRBJ2-4; D is perhaps TRBD2 (5 bases). This CDR3 comprises 12 residues. Between the trimmed V and J ends, which lost 10 bases and 10 bases, there was a span of 17 bases. The CDR3 coding sequence is TGTGCCACCTCTTTCGAGGGTAGGATTCAGTACTTC. It specifies CATSFEGRIQYF.

This clone was picked up one time. The V and J genes are TRBV15 and TRBJ1-2, with TRBD1 matching 12 bases. This CDR3 has 17 residues. Germline V gene sequence: CDR1 LNHNV, CDR2 YYDKDF (reference sequence). The junction had 8 bases not matched to a gene; V was cut back by 2 bases and J by 4 bases. The CDR3 DNA is TGTGCCACCAGCAGACTGGGGACAGGGGGCGCATTCTATGGCTACACCTTC. Protein: CATSRLGTGGAFYGYTF.

The V gene is TRBV28, the J gene TRBJ2-3; 10 bases match TRBD1. The CDR3 sequence is 14 residues long. CDR1 is MDHEN, CDR2 SYDVKM, per germline. Unmatched junction bases numbered 7, after V lost 7 bases and J lost 6 bases. CDR3: CASNRQGAGDTQYF. The DNA for the CDR3 is TGTGCCAGCAACCGACAGGGGGCGGGTGATACGCAGTATTTT.